The text below deals with one T cell receptor beta chain. Its antigen is not known. These data belong to a study of blood T cells in healthy people across ages. Study-level findings and limits: PBMCs went unsorted, and a conclusive naive versus antigen-experienced comparison was therefore prevented.

Trimming shortened V by 2 bases and J by 6 bases, and 9 bases separated the two germline ends. CDR1 GTSNPN and CDR2 SVGIG come from the germline V gene (reference sequence). CDR3 length: 12 residues. A J-beta primer mix and a sample-barcoded 5' primer were used in a second PCR of roughly 6 to 12 cycles. TCRdb fed the 5' RACE reads into MiXCR, producing one record per CDR3 protein. The table lists more than 800,000 distinct CDR3 sequences, 29% of them singletons. Donors gave about 10 milliliters of peripheral blood apiece. The clonotype was recovered from a woman aged 80 or older in good health. This chain uses TRBV30 with TRBJ2-3; a weak D match, TRBD1 (6 bases). The specimen sequenced was blood. CDR3 sequence reads: CAWSMGADTQYF. CDR3 DNA sequence: TGTGCCTGGAGTATGGGGGCCGATACGCAGTATTTT.